The 4 T cell receptor beta chains presented below share a single source sample, sequenced in a study of shared clonotypes between healthy human individuals. Generated by immunoSEQ multiplex PCR, the TCRdb table keeps only in-frame clones and is missing some. The data show approximately 98,000 clones, around 65% seen once. The sequencing sample was made of memory CD8+ T cells sorted from blood. Subset given: CD45RO+ cells pooled with CCR7-negative TemRA cells. The source of these receptors is a woman in her 30s in good health.

The rearrangement joins TRBV5-6 to TRBJ2-6, with D unresolved. Trimming took 5 bases from V and 5 from J, leaving 14 bases between them. Germline assignment: CDR1 SGHDT and CDR2 YYEEEE. This CDR3 has 15 residues. CDR3 loop: CASSPPSSRANVLTF. The CDR3 DNA reads as TGTGCCAGCAGTCCCCCGTCCTCCCGGGCCAACGTCCTGACTTTC.

The DNA of the CDR3 is TGTGCCAGCAGTTTGTACAGGCAAGGGAGCAATCAGCCCCAGCATTTT. It is translated as CASSLYRQGSNQPQHF. This chain links TRBV28 with TRBJ1-5, with D tentatively TRBD1 (5 bases). The CDR3 sequence is 16 residues long. Germline V gives CDR1 MDHEN, CDR2 SYDVKM. V was clipped by 3 bases and J by 1 base, with 13 bases between them.

CDR3 in amino acids: CASSPGTGLDYGYTF. In nucleotides, the CDR3 is TGTGCCAGCTCACCGGGGACAGGGCTCGATTATGGCTACACCTTC. The rearrangement links TRBV18 to TRBJ1-2, with 9 bases aligning to TRBD1. The CDR3 contains 15 residues. Germline-derived CDR1 and CDR2 are KGHSH and LQKENI. Unmatched junction bases numbered 7, after V lost 3 bases and J lost 5 bases.

This clone was counted only a few times. The V gene is TRBV14, the J gene TRBJ2-6; no firm D call. V gave up 0 bases and J gave up 0 bases, with 12 bases separating them. The CDR3 sequence is 18 residues long. CDR1 and CDR2 from the germline V gene are SGHDN and FVKESK. DNA of the CDR3: TGTGCCAGCAGCCAAGAGCGATCGGGTACCTCTGGGGCCAACGTCCTGACTTTC. Translation: CASSQERSGTSGANVLTF.